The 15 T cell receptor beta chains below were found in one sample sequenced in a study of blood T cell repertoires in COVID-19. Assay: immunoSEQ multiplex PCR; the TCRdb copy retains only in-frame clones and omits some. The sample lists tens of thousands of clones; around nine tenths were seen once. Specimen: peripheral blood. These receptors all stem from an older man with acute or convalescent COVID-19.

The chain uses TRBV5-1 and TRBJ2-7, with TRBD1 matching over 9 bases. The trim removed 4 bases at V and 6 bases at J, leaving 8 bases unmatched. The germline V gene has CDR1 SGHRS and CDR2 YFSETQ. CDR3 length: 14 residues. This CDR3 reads CASSPAGTGSEQYF. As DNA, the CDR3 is TGCGCCAGCAGCCCTGCCGGGACAGGGTCCGAGCAGTACTTC. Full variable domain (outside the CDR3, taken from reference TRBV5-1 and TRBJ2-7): KAGVTQTPRYLIKTRGQQVTLSCSPISGHRSVSWYQQTPGQGLQFLFEYFSETQRNKGNFPGRFSGRQFSNSRSEMNVSTLELGDSALYLCASSPAGTGSEQYFGPGTRLTVT.

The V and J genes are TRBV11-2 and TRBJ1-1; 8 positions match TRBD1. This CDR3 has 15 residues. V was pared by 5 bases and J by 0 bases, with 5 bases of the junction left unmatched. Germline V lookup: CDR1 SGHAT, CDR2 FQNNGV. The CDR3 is CASSTNRGMNTEAFF. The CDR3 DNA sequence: TGTGCCAGCAGCACCAACAGGGGGATGAACACTGAAGCTTTCTTT.

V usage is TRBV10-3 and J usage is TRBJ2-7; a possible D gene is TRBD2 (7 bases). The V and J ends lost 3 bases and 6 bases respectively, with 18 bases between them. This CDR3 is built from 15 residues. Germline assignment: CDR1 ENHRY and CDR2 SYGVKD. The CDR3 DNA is TGTGCCATCAGTGATCGGGGGGCGCAAATACGCGAGCAGTACTTC. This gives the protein CAISDRGAQIREQYF.

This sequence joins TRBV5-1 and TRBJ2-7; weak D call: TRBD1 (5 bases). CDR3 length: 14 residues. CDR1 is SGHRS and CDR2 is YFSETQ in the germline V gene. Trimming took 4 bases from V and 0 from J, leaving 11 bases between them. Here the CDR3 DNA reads TGCGCCAGCAGCCCGCAGGGCCCCTCCTACGAGCAGTACTTC. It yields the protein CASSPQGPSYEQYF. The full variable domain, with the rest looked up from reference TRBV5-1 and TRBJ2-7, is KAGVTQTPRYLIKTRGQQVTLSCSPISGHRSVSWYQQTPGQGLQFLFEYFSETQRNKGNFPGRFSGRQFSNSRSEMNVSTLELGDSALYLCASSPQGPSYEQYFGPGTRLTVT.

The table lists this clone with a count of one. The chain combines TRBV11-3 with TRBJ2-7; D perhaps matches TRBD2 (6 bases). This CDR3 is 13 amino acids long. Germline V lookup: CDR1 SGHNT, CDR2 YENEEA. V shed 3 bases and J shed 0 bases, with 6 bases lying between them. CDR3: CASSFGSSYEQYF. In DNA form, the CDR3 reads TGTGCCAGCAGCTTCGGGAGCTCCTACGAGCAGTACTTC.

CDR3 amino acids: CASSPRQGANTGELFF. The CDR3 region has the DNA TGTGCCAGTAGTCCCCGACAGGGGGCGAACACCGGGGAGCTGTTTTTT. This chain joins TRBV19 and TRBJ2-2, with 9 bases lining up with TRBD1. Germline V gives CDR1 LNHDA, CDR2 SQIVND (reference sequence). J was trimmed by 0 bases and V by 5 bases; bases with no gene match: 4. The CDR3 covers 16 residues.

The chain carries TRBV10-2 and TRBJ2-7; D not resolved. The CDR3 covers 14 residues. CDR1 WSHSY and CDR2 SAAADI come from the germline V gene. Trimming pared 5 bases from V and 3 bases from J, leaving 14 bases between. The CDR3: CASSIVQTGYEQYF. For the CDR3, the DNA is TGCGCCAGCAGTATTGTACAGACCGGCTACGAGCAGTACTTC.

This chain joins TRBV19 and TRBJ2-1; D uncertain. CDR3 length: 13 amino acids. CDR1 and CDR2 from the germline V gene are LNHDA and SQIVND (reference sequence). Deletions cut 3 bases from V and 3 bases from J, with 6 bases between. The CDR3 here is CASSIGVYNEQFF. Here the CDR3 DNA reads TGTGCCAGTAGTATCGGAGTCTACAATGAGCAGTTCTTC.

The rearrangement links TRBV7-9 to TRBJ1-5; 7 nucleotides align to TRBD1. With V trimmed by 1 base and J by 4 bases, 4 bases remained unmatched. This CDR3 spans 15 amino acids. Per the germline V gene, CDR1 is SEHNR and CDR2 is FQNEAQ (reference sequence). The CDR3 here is CASSLGGDRNQPQHF. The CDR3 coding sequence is TGTGCCAGCAGCTTAGGTGGGGACAGAAATCAGCCCCAGCATTTT. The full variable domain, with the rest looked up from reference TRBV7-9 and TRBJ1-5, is DTGVSQNPRHKITKRGQNVTFRCDPISEHNRLYWYRQTLGQGPEFLTYFQNEAQLEKSRLLSDRFSAERPKGSFSTLEIQRTEQGDSAMYLCASSLGGDRNQPQHFGDGTRLSIL.

CDR3 DNA sequence: TGTGCCAGCAGTGAAAGCGGGGGGGCGTACACCGGGGAGCTGTTTTTT. Protein product: CASSESGGAYTGELFF. The rearrangement joins TRBV2 to TRBJ2-2, with 10 bases fitting TRBD2. CDR1 is SNHLY, CDR2 FYNNEI, per germline. Trimming at V came to 2 bases and at J to 3 bases, leaving 3 bases not matched to a gene. The CDR3 is made up of 16 amino acids. The variable domain in full, completed from reference TRBV2 and TRBJ2-2, reads EPEVTQTPSHQVTQMGQEVILRCVPISNHLYFYWYRQILGQKVEFLVSFYNNEISEKSEIFDDQFSVERPDGSNFTLKIRSTKLEDSAMYFCASSESGGAYTGELFFGEGSRLTVL.

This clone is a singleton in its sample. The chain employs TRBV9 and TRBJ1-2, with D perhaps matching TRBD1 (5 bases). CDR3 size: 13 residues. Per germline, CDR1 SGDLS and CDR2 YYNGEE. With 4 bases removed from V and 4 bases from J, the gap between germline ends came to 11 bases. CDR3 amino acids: CASSRPGIYGYTF. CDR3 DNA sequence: TGTGCCAGCAGCCGGCCAGGGATCTATGGCTACACCTTC.

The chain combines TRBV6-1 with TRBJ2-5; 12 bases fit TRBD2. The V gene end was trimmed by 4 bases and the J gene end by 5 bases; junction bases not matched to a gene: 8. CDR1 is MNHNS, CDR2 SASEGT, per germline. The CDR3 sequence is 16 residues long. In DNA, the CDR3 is TGTGCCAGCAGTGCAGAACTAGCGGGGGGCCGGGAGACCCAGTACTTC. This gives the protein CASSAELAGGRETQYF.

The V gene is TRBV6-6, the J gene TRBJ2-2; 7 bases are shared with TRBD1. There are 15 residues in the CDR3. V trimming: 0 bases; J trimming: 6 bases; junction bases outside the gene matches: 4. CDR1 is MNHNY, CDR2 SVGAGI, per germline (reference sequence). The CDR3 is CASSYSNQGAGELFF. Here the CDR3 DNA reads TGTGCCAGCAGTTACTCGAATCAGGGGGCCGGGGAGCTGTTTTTT.

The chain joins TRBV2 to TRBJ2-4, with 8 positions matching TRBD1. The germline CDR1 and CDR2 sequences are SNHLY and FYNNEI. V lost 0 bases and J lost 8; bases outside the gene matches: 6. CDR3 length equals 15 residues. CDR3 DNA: TGTGCCAGCAGTGAAGCGGGACAGGAGTGGGACATTCAGTACTTC. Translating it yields CASSEAGQEWDIQYF.

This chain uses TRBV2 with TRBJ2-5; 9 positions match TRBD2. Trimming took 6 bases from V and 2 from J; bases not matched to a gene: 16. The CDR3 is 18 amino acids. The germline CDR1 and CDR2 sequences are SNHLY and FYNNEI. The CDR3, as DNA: TGTGCCAGCAGCCCAAAGGGTAGCGGGGGCGAGAGACAAGAGACCCAGTACTTC. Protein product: CASSPKGSGGERQETQYF. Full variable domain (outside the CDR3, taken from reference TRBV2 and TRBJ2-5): EPEVTQTPSHQVTQMGQEVILRCVPISNHLYFYWYRQILGQKVEFLVSFYNNEISEKSEIFDDQFSVERPDGSNFTLKIRSTKLEDSAMYFCASSPKGSGGERQETQYFGPGTRLLVL.